This T cell receptor beta chain comes out of a study of T cell changes during pregnancy in multiple sclerosis. Libraries were prepared by immunoSEQ multiplex PCR; TCRdb keeps only in-frame clonotypes and omits some of them. The sample consists of 45,000 to 60,000 clones, 80% to 95% of them appearing once. The specimen comprised CD4+ T cells from peripheral blood mononuclear cells, sampled in the third trimester of pregnancy. This receptor was taken from a female donor with multiple sclerosis, enrolled in a pregnancy study.

In nucleotides, the CDR3 is TGCAGCGTATGGCAGGGGATGAACACTGAAGCTTTCTTT. It yields the protein CSVWQGMNTEAFF. The V gene is TRBV29-1, the J gene TRBJ1-1; perhaps TRBD1 as D (6 bases). CDR1 and CDR2 (germline): SQVTM, ANQGSEA. CDR3 length equals 13 residues. The V and J ends lost 6 bases and 0 bases respectively, with 11 bases between them.